The 29 T cell receptor beta chains given below trace back to one sample, sequenced in a study of T cell therapy after organ transplantation. These TCRs are of unknown antigen specificity. This table comes from immunoSEQ multiplex PCR, and its TCRdb copy is limited to in-frame clones, with some not included. The data contain approximately 52,000 clones, over 90% of them singletons. Source: CD8+ T cells from blood, taken before autologous CMV-specific T cell therapy. These receptor sequences come from a human patient who had received a solid organ transplant and had CMV disease.

For the CDR3, the DNA is TGTGCCAGCAGCTCCATTAATTCTGGAAACACCATATATTTT. Protein sequence: CASSSINSGNTIYF. The chain uses TRBV7-9 and TRBJ1-3; D gene ambiguous. Germline V lookup: CDR1 SEHNR, CDR2 FQNEAQ (reference sequence). The CDR3 is made up of 14 amino acids. V lost 4 bases and J 1 base, leaving 8 bases between the germline ends.

The chain is built from TRBV21-1 and TRBJ1-2; the table's TRBD1 call for D was not verified on the DNA. TRBV21-1 is described as a pseudogene. The CDR3 extends over 13 amino acids. CDR3 amino acids: CASRTGSNYGYTF. CDR3 nucleotides: TGTGCCAGTAGGACAGGTAGTAACTATGGCTACACCTTC.

This chain joins TRBV7-8 and TRBJ2-5, with D possibly called TRBD1 or TRBD2 (5 bases each). Germline V gene lookup returns CDR1 SGHVS and CDR2 FQNEAQ. The CDR3 sequence is 16 residues long. Between the trimmed V and J ends, which lost 5 bases and 3 bases, there was a span of 19 bases. This CDR3 reads CASSATRAGGEETQYF. The CDR3 nucleotides are TGTGCCAGCAGCGCCACCAGGGCGGGCGGAGAAGAGACCCAGTACTTC.

The chain couples TRBV11-2 to TRBJ1-2; the D is unclear. The CDR3 runs 15 residues. Germline V gene data show CDR1 as SGHAT and CDR2 as FQNNGV. V lost 5 bases, J lost 4 bases, and 17 bases lay in between. The CDR3 sequence is CASSPDPGSGYGYTF. The CDR3 nucleotides are TGTGCCAGCAGCCCAGACCCGGGGAGTGGCTATGGCTACACCTTC.

The chain joins TRBV30 to TRBJ2-1; TRBD2 is a possible D gene (5 bases). V dropped 5 bases and J dropped 9 bases, with 17 bases sitting between them. The V gene's germline CDR1 is GTSNPN and CDR2 SVGIG (reference sequence). CDR3 length: 13 amino acids. CDR3 residues: CAWELSHGGEQFF. CDR3 nucleotide sequence: TGTGCCTGGGAACTCAGCCATGGAGGTGAGCAGTTCTTC.

The V gene is TRBV19, the J gene TRBJ1-5; TRBD1 matches 10 bases. Trimming cost V 8 bases and J 3 bases; bases outside gene matches: 7. Per the germline V gene, CDR1 is LNHDA and CDR2 is SQIVND (reference sequence). This CDR3 is built from 15 residues. The CDR3 DNA follows: TGTGCCAGTGCCGAAGGACAGGGGGACAATCAGCCCCAGCATTTT. Protein sequence: CASAEGQGDNQPQHF.

The chain recombines TRBV19 with TRBJ2-7; D is tentatively TRBD1 or TRBD2 (5 bases each). V was clipped by 7 bases and J by 4 bases, with 14 bases between them. The CDR3 is made up of 13 amino acids. Per germline, CDR1 LNHDA and CDR2 SQIVND (reference sequence). CDR3 coding DNA: TGTGCCAGTACCTCACCGAGGGGTTACGAGCAGTACTTC. The encoded protein is CASTSPRGYEQYF. Full variable domain (outside the CDR3, taken from reference TRBV19 and TRBJ2-7): DGGITQSPKYLFRKEGQNVTLSCEQNLNHDAMYWYRQDPGQGLRLIYYSQIVNDFQKGDIAEGYSVSREKKESFPLTVTSAQKNPTAFYLCASTSPRGYEQYFGPGTRLTVT.

This chain links TRBV4-2 with TRBJ1-1; TRBD1 is a possible D gene (5 bases). CDR3 size: 15 residues. Germline lookup yields CDR1 LGHNA and CDR2 YNFKEQ. The ends were cut back, 2 bases at V and 4 bases at J, with 14 bases in the middle. The CDR3 is CASSQPDRMGTEAFF. For the CDR3, the DNA is TGTGCCAGCAGCCAACCCGACAGAATGGGCACTGAAGCTTTCTTT.

The chain uses TRBV5-1 and TRBJ2-1; possible D gene TRBD1, 6 bases. Germline V gene lookup returns CDR1 SGHRS and CDR2 YFSETQ. There are 14 residues in the CDR3. Trimming stripped 1 base from V and 4 bases from J, with 9 bases between. CDR3: CASSLSQGYNEQFF. The CDR3 nucleotides read TGCGCCAGCAGCTTGTCCCAGGGGTACAATGAGCAGTTCTTC. The whole variable domain, filled in from reference TRBV5-1 and TRBJ2-1, reads KAGVTQTPRYLIKTRGQQVTLSCSPISGHRSVSWYQQTPGQGLQFLFEYFSETQRNKGNFPGRFSGRQFSNSRSEMNVSTLELGDSALYLCASSLSQGYNEQFFGPGTRLTVL.

The CDR3 DNA reads as TGTGCCAGTAGTATCCCTGGCGGGGCGGCCCTTCGCGAGCAGTACTTC. Protein sequence: CASSIPGGAALREQYF. The chain employs TRBV19 and TRBJ2-7, with D perhaps matching TRBD2 (6 bases). CDR3 size: 16 residues. V was trimmed by 3 bases and J by 6 bases, leaving 21 bases between them. Germline V CDR1 and CDR2: LNHDA, SQIVND (reference sequence).

This clone was detected only a few times. The chain has TRBV19 and TRBJ1-1; D is ambiguous. Germline V gene data show CDR1 as LNHDA and CDR2 as SQIVND (reference sequence). The CDR3 covers 13 residues. V was pared by 5 bases and J by 3 bases, with 10 bases between. The DNA for the CDR3 is TGTGCCAGTAGTCAGTCGGTGGACACTGAAGCTTTCTTT. Its translation is CASSQSVDTEAFF.

The V and J genes are TRBV4-2 and TRBJ2-7; either TRBD1 or TRBD2 may supply D (5 bases each). Germline V gene lookup returns CDR1 LGHNA and CDR2 YNFKEQ. Trimming took 0 bases from V and 2 from J, leaving 20 bases between them. This CDR3 has 18 residues. This chain's CDR3 is CASSQDYGLGTGAYEQYF. As DNA, the CDR3 is TGTGCCAGCAGCCAAGATTATGGTTTAGGGACCGGCGCCTACGAGCAGTACTTC.

The chain links TRBV29-1 to TRBJ2-1; D is perhaps TRBD1 (5 bases). V lost 7 bases and J lost 8, with 18 bases in between. Germline loops: CDR1 SQVTM, CDR2 ANQGSEA. The CDR3 contains 13 residues. The chain's CDR3 is CSAYTGLRDEQFF. In nucleotides, the CDR3 is TGCAGCGCTTACACAGGTCTCAGGGATGAGCAGTTCTTC.

The table lists this clone with a count of one. The V gene is TRBV4-1, the J gene TRBJ1-1, with 7 nucleotides matching TRBD1. This CDR3 region has 15 residues. Trimming took 0 bases from V and 3 from J; bases not matched to a gene: 4. Germline V gene sequence: CDR1 MGHRA, CDR2 YSYEKL. As DNA, the CDR3 is TGCGCCAGCAGCCAAGAAGGGGGACAGTACACTGAAGCTTTCTTT. Amino acid sequence: CASSQEGGQYTEAFF.

This chain links TRBV4-1 with TRBJ2-3; D assignment may be TRBD1 or TRBD2 (7 bases each). Germline V gene sequence: CDR1 MGHRA, CDR2 YSYEKL. Trimming removed 1 base at V and 8 bases at J, with 16 bases between. CDR3 length: 15 amino acids. The CDR3 bases are TGCGCCAGCAGCCAAGGGGCAGGGGAGGGGGCTACGCAGTATTTT. Translating gives CASSQGAGEGATQYF.

This rearrangement joins TRBV19 to TRBJ1-1; D is perhaps TRBD1 (5 bases). V lost 5 bases, J lost 8 bases, and 21 bases lay in between. The CDR3 is made up of 15 amino acids. CDR1 is LNHDA, CDR2 SQIVND, per germline (reference sequence). CDR3 nucleotide sequence: TGTGCCAGTAGTTTGTTCGCCGGGACCGGGACCGAAGCTTTCTTT. Protein product: CASSLFAGTGTEAFF.

This sequence joins TRBV4-1 and TRBJ1-2; 7 positions match TRBD1. V lost 0 bases, J lost 10 bases, and 5 bases stayed unmatched. The germline CDR1 and CDR2 sequences are MGHRA and YSYEKL. This CDR3 region has 13 residues. The CDR3 spells CASSQDPGTVYTF. DNA of the CDR3: TGCGCCAGCAGCCAAGACCCCGGGACAGTCTACACCTTC.

The V gene is TRBV19, the J gene TRBJ2-7; D is tentatively TRBD1 or TRBD2 (5 bases each). V was trimmed by 4 bases and J by 10 bases, leaving 23 bases between them. The CDR3 contains 15 residues. From germline, CDR1 is LNHDA and CDR2 SQIVND (reference sequence). The CDR3 spells CASSTTDPSRGPQYF. The CDR3 nucleotides are TGTGCCAGTAGTACCACGGACCCCAGCCGGGGACCTCAGTACTTC.

The chain employs TRBV11-1 and TRBJ1-1; 10 nucleotides agree with TRBD1. Germline lookup yields CDR1 SGHAT and CDR2 FQDESV (reference sequence). This CDR3 region has 17 residues. J lost 3 bases, V lost 1 base, and 8 bases had no gene match. The CDR3, as DNA: TGTGCCAGCAGCTTAGTCCCGGGACAGGGGTGGGACACTGAAGCTTTCTTT. This translates into CASSLVPGQGWDTEAFF.

This chain connects TRBV6-1 to TRBJ1-4; TRBD1 matches at 7 bases. The CDR3 spans 14 residues. The germline gives CDR1 MNHNS, CDR2 SASEGT. The V segment lost 1 base and the J segment 8 bases; nucleotides outside the gene matches: 4. Here the CDR3 DNA reads TGTGCCAGCAGTGAAGGACAGGGAGGGGAAAAACTGTTTTTT. This sequence encodes CASSEGQGGEKLFF.

CDR3 sequence: CASSRVANTQYF. CDR3 nucleotides: TGTGCCAGCAGCCGGGTTGCGAATACGCAGTATTTT. V and J are TRBV7-9 and TRBJ2-3, with unresolved D. Germline V CDR1 and CDR2: SEHNR, FQNEAQ (reference sequence). The CDR3 loop spans 12 amino acids. Deletions cut 5 bases from V and 7 bases from J, with 10 bases between.

This sequence joins TRBV6-4 and TRBJ2-7, with 10 bases that match TRBD2. Germline V CDR1 and CDR2: MRHNA, SNTAGT. V shed 5 bases, J shed 0 bases, and the junction held 4 bases outside the gene matches. This CDR3 contains 15 residues. The CDR3 loop is CASSPSGSDSYEQYF. CDR3 nucleotide sequence: TGTGCCAGCAGTCCTAGCGGGAGTGACTCCTACGAGCAGTACTTC.

The chain carries TRBV29-1 and TRBJ1-2, with unresolved D. Germline CDR1 is SQVTM and CDR2 is ANQGSEA. This CDR3 is 11 amino acids long. The germline V and J ends were trimmed by 7 bases and 0 bases, with 6 bases remaining between them. For the CDR3, the DNA is TGCAGCGCACCTACTAACTATGGCTACACCTTC. This translates into CSAPTNYGYTF.

The chain links TRBV6-1 to TRBJ2-7, with D perhaps matching TRBD1 or TRBD2 (5 bases each). V was shortened by 2 bases and J by 4 bases, with 24 bases between the two germline ends. The CDR3 covers 18 residues. CDR1 is MNHNS, CDR2 SASEGT, per germline. CDR3 loop: CASSEPREGLDVPYEQYF. The CDR3 nucleotides are TGTGCCAGCAGTGAACCCCGAGAGGGGCTGGACGTCCCATACGAGCAGTACTTC.

The CDR3 DNA is TGTGCCCTAAGGCAAGGGCATGAGACCCAGTACTTC. It encodes CALRQGHETQYF. The J gene is TRBJ2-5, the V gene TRBV2; D is unclear. This CDR3 has 12 amino acids. CDR1 is SNHLY and CDR2 is FYNNEI in the germline V gene. Trimming took 11 bases from V and 5 from J, leaving 15 bases between them. The variable domain in full, with the rest retrieved from reference TRBV2 and TRBJ2-5, is EPEVTQTPSHQVTQMGQEVILRCVPISNHLYFYWYRQILGQKVEFLVSFYNNEISEKSEIFDDQFSVERPDGSNFTLKIRSTKLEDSAMYFCALRQGHETQYFGPGTRLLVL.

V is TRBV14 and J is TRBJ2-7; no clear D. The CDR3 sequence is 14 residues long. Germline loops: CDR1 SGHDN, CDR2 FVKESK. With 3 bases removed from V and 3 bases from J, the gap between germline ends came to 12 bases. CDR3 sequence: CASSQALPDYEQYF. In DNA, the CDR3 is TGTGCCAGCAGCCAGGCCCTACCCGACTACGAGCAGTACTTC.

V usage is TRBV5-1 and J usage is TRBJ2-6; possibly TRBD1 for D (6 bases). Trimming removed 4 bases at V and 0 bases at J, with 17 bases between. CDR3 size: 18 residues. Germline loops: CDR1 SGHRS, CDR2 YFSETQ. CDR3 sequence: CASSQTGTRDSGANVLTF. The CDR3 nucleotides are TGCGCCAGCAGCCAGACCGGGACAAGGGACTCTGGGGCCAACGTCCTGACTTTC.

The V and J genes are TRBV6-6 and TRBJ2-1; D is perhaps TRBD1 (5 bases). CDR3 length: 14 amino acids. The V gene lost 5 bases and the J gene lost 3 bases, with 11 bases spanning the gap. Germline lookup yields CDR1 MNHNY and CDR2 SVGAGI (reference sequence). The chain's CDR3 is CASSPQGDYNEQFF. The DNA for the CDR3 is TGTGCCAGCAGTCCCCAGGGTGACTACAATGAGCAGTTCTTC.

The J gene is TRBJ2-4, the V gene TRBV5-8; D gene unclear. This CDR3 is 12 amino acids long. The V gene's germline CDR1 is SGHTS and CDR2 YDEGEE. The V end was cut by 8 bases, the J end by 4 bases, with 10 bases between. The CDR3 here is CARLGVKNIQYF. The CDR3 bases are TGTGCCAGACTTGGGGTAAAAAACATTCAGTACTTC.